The following is a T cell receptor beta chain sequence with its context. What it binds is unknown. The time point was: week 35, safety follow-up. Every vaccine dose comprised 300 ug of mutant IDH1 20-mer peptide plus topical imiquimod. Clones were sequenced by immunoSEQ multiplex PCR, and TCRdb holds only the in-frame ones, with some missing. The sample includes 40,000 to 45,000 clones, approximately 80% seen only once; the top ten take under 6%. The sample comes from a study of a mutant IDH1 vaccine in newly diagnosed glioma. Study as a whole: Vaccine administration was initiated 4-6 weeks following radiotherapy alone, or with temozolomide cycles. Before enrollment, patients got radiotherapy alone, temozolomide alone, or mostly the combination. Whole-study findings and limits: Under 95% of patients showed vaccine-induced immune responses across multiple MHC alleles.

Deletions cut 0 bases from V and 5 bases from J, with 5 bases between. The CDR3 spans 13 residues. Germline V CDR1 and CDR2: LGHNA, YNFKEQ. The origin of this receptor is a woman in her 50s with glioma. The sequenced sample was PBMCs, obtained from a glioma patient whose treatment included an IDH1 peptide vaccine. V and J are TRBV4-2 and TRBJ1-5; the D gene is possibly TRBD1 (5 bases). In nucleotides, the CDR3 is TGTGCCAGCAGCCAAGAGGGGGATCAGCCCCAGCATTTT. Encoded protein: CASSQEGDQPQHF.